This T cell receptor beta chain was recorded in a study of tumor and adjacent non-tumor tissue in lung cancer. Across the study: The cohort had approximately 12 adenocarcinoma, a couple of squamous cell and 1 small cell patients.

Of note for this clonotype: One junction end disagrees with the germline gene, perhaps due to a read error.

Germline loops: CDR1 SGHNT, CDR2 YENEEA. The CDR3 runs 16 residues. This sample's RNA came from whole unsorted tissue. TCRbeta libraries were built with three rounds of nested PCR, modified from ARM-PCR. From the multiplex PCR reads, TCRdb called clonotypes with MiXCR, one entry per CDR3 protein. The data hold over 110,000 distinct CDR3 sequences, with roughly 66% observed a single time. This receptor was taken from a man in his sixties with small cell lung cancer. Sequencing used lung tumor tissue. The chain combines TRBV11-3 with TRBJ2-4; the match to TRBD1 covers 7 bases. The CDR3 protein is CASSFEGARGENIQYF. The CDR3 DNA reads TGTGCCAGCAGCTTCGAGGGGGCAAGAGGCGAAAACATTCAGTACTTT.